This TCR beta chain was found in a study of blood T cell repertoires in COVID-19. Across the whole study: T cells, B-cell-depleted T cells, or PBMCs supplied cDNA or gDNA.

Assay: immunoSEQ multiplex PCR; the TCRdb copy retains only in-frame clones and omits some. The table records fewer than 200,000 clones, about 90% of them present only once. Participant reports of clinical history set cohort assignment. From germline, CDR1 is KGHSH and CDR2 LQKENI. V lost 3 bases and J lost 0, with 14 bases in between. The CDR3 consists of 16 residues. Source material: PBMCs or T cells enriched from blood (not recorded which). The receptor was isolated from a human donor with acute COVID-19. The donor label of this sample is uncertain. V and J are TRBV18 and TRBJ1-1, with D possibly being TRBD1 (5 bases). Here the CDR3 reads CASSPSMGLMNTEAFF. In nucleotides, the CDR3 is TGTGCCAGCTCACCGTCCATGGGGCTAATGAACACTGAAGCTTTCTTT.